The clone carrying this T cell receptor (beta chain) was found many times. This sample was included in a study of T cell repertoires in cytomegalovirus infection. As for the study in general: CMV infection and matching HLA type were both indicated by public TCR beta signatures.

The trim removed 7 bases at V and 3 bases at J, leaving 4 bases unmatched. This CDR3 region has 14 residues. Germline V gene data show CDR1 as LNHDA and CDR2 as SQIVND (reference sequence). Each CDR3 protein gets one entry after TCRdb re-called the reads with MiXCR. The sample has roughly 320,000 distinct CDR3 sequences; approximately 9.5% are singletons. This receptor was taken from a human donor in good health (CMV status not recorded). Some clones in this sample may be carry-over from other donors' samples. V is TRBV19 and J is TRBJ2-2; TRBD1 agrees at 8 bases. The specimen was PBMCs. The CDR3 loop reads CASTDRVDTGELFF. The DNA of the CDR3 is TGTGCCAGTACGGACAGGGTTGACACCGGGGAGCTGTTTTTT.